These T cell receptor beta chains were read from a single sample in a study of T cells in Graves' hyperthyroidism and ophthalmopathy. From the multiplex PCR reads, TCRdb called clonotypes with MiXCR, one entry per CDR3 protein. The sample contains some 550,000 distinct CDR3 sequences, 16% of which appear only once. Sequenced sample: blood. The source is a woman aged 40-49 years with Graves' ophthalmopathy. CDR3s include the opening cysteine and the closing phenylalanine or tryptophan. The D gene is left open where the match is weak. Clone size, where shown, is once, few, many, or a class for clones that have expanded.

j_call d_call clone_size v_call cdr3_aa cdr3_nt
TRBJ2-3 TRBD1 many TRBV6-1 CASRLLRTGGFDTQYF TGTGCCAGCAGACTACTGAGGACAGGGGGATTCGATACGCAGTATTTT
TRBJ1-2 - - TRBV6-2/TRBV6-3 CASTPGRSYGYTF TGTGCCAGCACCCCCGGGAGATCCTATGGCTACACCTTC
TRBJ1-5 - few TRBV4-1 CASSQADLENQPQHF TGCGCCAGCAGCCAAGCGGACCTAGAGAATCAGCCCCAGCATTTT
TRBJ2-1 TRBD2 - TRBV5-1 CASSTGTRLSSYNEQFF TGCGCCAGCAGCACCGGGACTAGGTTAAGCTCCTACAATGAGCAGTTCTTC
TRBJ2-3 - many TRBV3-1 CASSPPLDYGTQYF TGTGCCAGCAGCCCCCCACTGGACTACGGTACGCAGTATTTT
TRBJ1-1 - - TRBV19 CASSVVGLEFVPEAFF TGTGCCAGTAGTGTGGTTGGCCTCGAGTTTGTACCTGAAGCTTTCTTT
TRBJ1-1 TRBD1 many TRBV5-1 CASSQKFGTANTEAFF TGCGCCAGCAGCCAGAAATTCGGGACAGCAAACACTGAAGCTTTCTTT
TRBJ1-1 - many TRBV7-3 CASSLARATEAFF TGTGCCAGCAGTTTAGCCAGGGCCACTGAAGCTTTCTTT
TRBJ2-1 TRBD2 many TRBV14 CASSPWGGNEQFF TGTGCCAGCAGCCCCTGGGGGGGGAATGAGCAGTTCTTC
TRBJ2-5 TRBD2 many TRBV7-8 CASSLYRLAGAETQYF TGTGCCAGCAGCCTCTACCGACTAGCGGGAGCAGAGACCCAGTACTTC
TRBJ2-4 TRBD1 many TRBV12-3/TRBV12-4 CASSLGQGMNIQYF TGTGCCAGCAGTTTAGGACAGGGGATGAACATTCAGTACTTC
TRBJ1-3 TRBD1 - TRBV6-1 CASSGTAEISGNTIYF TGTGCCAGCTCCGGGACAGCCGAAATCTCTGGAAACACCATATATTTT
TRBJ1-5 TRBD1 - TRBV19 CASTLDRAGNQPQHF TGTGCCAGTACCCTGGACAGGGCGGGCAATCAGCCCCAGCATTTT
TRBJ1-2 - many TRBV2 CASRHEDRKYGYTF TGTGCCAGCAGGCACGAGGACAGAAAGTATGGCTACACCTTC
TRBJ1-1 - once TRBV7-2 CASSPFAGTQNTEAFF TGCGCCAGCAGCCCATTTGCGGGGACCCAGAACACTGAAGCTTTCTTT
TRBJ2-6 - few TRBV5-1 CASSLGMGSGANVLTF TGCGCCAGCAGCTTGGGAATGGGGAGCGGGGCCAACGTCCTGACTTTC
TRBJ1-3 - - TRBV4-1 CASSQDVGRNTIYF TGCGCCAGCAGCCAAGACGTGGGTAGAAACACCATATATTTT
TRBJ2-7 - - TRBV11-2 CASSLVVGGGAGYNEQYF TGTGCCAGCAGCTTAGTAGTAGGGGGGGGGGCTGGCTACAATGAGCAGTACTTC
TRBJ1-4 - - TRBV7-8 CASSLEVRGNEKLFF TGTGCCAGCAGCTTAGAGGTCAGGGGAAATGAAAAACTGTTTTTT
TRBJ2-3 TRBD2 - TRBV28 CASRSGVPFSTDTQYF TGTGCCAGCAGGAGCGGGGTTCCATTTAGCACAGATACGCAGTATTTT
TRBJ1-1 - few TRBV5-1 CASSPMSANTEAFF TGCGCCAGCAGCCCTATGTCAGCGAACACTGAAGCTTTCTTT
TRBJ1-1 - many TRBV5-1 CASSLAGEAFF TGCGCCAGCAGCTTGGCGGGGGAAGCTTTCTTT
TRBJ2-2 - few TRBV9 CASSVVGGLSTGELFF TGTGCCAGCAGCGTAGTGGGGGGGCTTAGCACCGGGGAGCTGTTTTTT
TRBJ2-3 TRBD1 - TRBV7-6 CASSLGQGADTRYF TGTGCCAGCAGCTTAGGACAGGGAGCAGATACGCGGTATTTT
TRBJ2-7 - - TRBV19 CASSMSSGALYEQYF TGTGCCAGTAGTATGTCGTCGGGGGCACTCTACGAGCAGTACTTC
TRBJ2-2 - - TRBV5-1 CASSLSGDANTGELFF TGCGCCAGCAGCTTGTCAGGAGACGCGAACACCGGGGAGCTGTTTTTT
TRBJ1-2 - many TRBV15 CATSRSQGAGYTF TGTGCCACCAGCAGATCTCAGGGCGCCGGCTACACCTTC
TRBJ2-1 TRBD2 many TRBV27 CASMTSGRFDEQFF TGTGCCAGCATGACTAGCGGGAGGTTCGATGAGCAGTTCTTC
TRBJ1-2 - once TRBV7-8 CASSPQGPTGGYTF TGTGCCAGCAGCCCCCAGGGCCCCACTGGTGGCTACACCTTC
TRBJ2-7 - few TRBV20-1 CSASRGYEQYF TGCAGTGCTAGTAGGGGGTACGAGCAGTACTTC
TRBJ1-1 - many TRBV20-1 CSASGIGAGTEAFF TGCAGTGCTAGCGGGATTGGAGCCGGGACTGAAGCTTTCTTT
TRBJ2-6 TRBD2 many TRBV5-1 CASSLLAGAGANVLTF TGCGCCAGCAGCCTACTAGCGGGAGCTGGGGCCAACGTCCTGACTTTC
TRBJ2-1 - many TRBV3-1 CASSRAGNEQFF TGTGCCAGCAGCCGCGCCGGCAATGAGCAGTTCTTC
TRBJ2-1 - many TRBV12-3/TRBV12-4 CASIRQLGLGFSNEQFF TGTGCCAGCATCAGGCAACTGGGCCTGGGGTTCAGTAATGAGCAGTTCTTC
TRBJ2-5 TRBD2 few TRBV29-1 CSAGGGRAETQYF TGCAGCGCCGGCGGGGGGAGAGCAGAGACCCAGTACTTC
TRBJ2-5 TRBD2 - TRBV28 CASRRQRGPRETQYF TGTGCCAGCAGACGTCAGCGGGGGCCACGGGAGACCCAGTACTTC
TRBJ2-3 TRBD2 - TRBV9 CASSVAASGTTDTQYF TGTGCCAGCAGCGTAGCGGCTAGCGGGACAACAGATACGCAGTATTTT